This paragraph covers one T cell receptor beta chain sequence. Its specificity is unknown. This sample was taken from a study of cytomegalovirus exposure and HLA in healthy donors. V was cut by 4 bases and J by 4 bases, with 8 bases left in between. This CDR3 is built from 13 residues. CDR1 and CDR2 (germline): SNHLY, FYNNEI. Study outcomes and limitations: From TCR beta sequences, most subjects' HLA-A and HLA-B alleles were reportedly predicted accurately. Some public TCRs appeared in many individuals, while most sequences were rare. Reportedly, a later analysis found an Asian-associated ancestry cluster had fewer N-insertions than the roughly 700-donor mean.

Donors in the study were healthy people who gave bone marrow. Amplification used 60 Vbeta primers and 13 Jbeta primers. This table comes from immunoSEQ multiplex PCR, and its TCRdb copy is limited to in-frame clones, with some not included. The table records over 150,000 clones, around 80% of them present only once. The genes are TRBV2 and TRBJ1-5; D unclear. The sequencing input was PBMCs. This TCR was recovered from a girl aged 2 to 9 in good health and CMV-seropositive. CDR3 protein: CASSGDWNQPQHF. The DNA of the CDR3 is TGTGCCAGCAGTGGAGACTGGAATCAGCCCCAGCATTTT.